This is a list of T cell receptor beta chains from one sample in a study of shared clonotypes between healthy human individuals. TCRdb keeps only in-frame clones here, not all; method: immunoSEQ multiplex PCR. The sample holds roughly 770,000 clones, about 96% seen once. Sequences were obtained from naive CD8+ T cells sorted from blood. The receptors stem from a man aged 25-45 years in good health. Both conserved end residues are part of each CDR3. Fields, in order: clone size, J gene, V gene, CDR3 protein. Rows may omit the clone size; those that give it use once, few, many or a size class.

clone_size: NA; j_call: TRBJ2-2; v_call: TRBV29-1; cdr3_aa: CSVLGANTGELFF
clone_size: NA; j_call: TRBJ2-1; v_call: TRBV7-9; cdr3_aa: CASRPGTSGRGEQFF
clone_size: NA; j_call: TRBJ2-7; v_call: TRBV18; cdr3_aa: CASSPNRVGREQYF
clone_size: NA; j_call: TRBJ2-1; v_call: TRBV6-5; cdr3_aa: CASSYGAASYNEQFF
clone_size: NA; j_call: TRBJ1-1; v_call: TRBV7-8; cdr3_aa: CASSSGGGFEAFF
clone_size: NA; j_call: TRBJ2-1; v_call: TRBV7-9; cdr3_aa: CASSLLNLGHGQFF
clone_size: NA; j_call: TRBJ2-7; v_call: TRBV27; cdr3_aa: CASSPQTGEGAVYEQYF
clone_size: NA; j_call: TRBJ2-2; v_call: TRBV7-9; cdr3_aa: CASSLSNTGELFF
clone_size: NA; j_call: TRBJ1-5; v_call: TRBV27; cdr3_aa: CASSLSFGTNQHF
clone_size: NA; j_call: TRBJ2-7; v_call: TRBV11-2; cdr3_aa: CASTLEGTSSYEQYF
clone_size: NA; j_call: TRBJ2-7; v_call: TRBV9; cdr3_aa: CASSVDEYEQYF
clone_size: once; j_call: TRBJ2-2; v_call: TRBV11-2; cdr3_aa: CASSLTSNHPSGTGELFF
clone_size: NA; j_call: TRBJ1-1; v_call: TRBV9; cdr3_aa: CASKKVTEAFF
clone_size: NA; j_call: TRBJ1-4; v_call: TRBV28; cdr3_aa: CASSLTPGRPEKLFF
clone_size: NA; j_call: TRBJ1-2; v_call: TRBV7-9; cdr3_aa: CASSWGDLYGYTF
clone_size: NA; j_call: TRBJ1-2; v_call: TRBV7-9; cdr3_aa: CASSFPGTGNGYTF
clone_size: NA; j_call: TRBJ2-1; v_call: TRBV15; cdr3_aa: CATSQRDYNEQFF
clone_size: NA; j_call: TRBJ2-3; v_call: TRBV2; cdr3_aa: CASRKMGEAQYF
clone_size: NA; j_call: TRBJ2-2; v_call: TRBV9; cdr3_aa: CASSSGGLAYNTGELFF
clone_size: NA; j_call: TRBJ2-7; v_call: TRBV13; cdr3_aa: CASSFNYEQYF
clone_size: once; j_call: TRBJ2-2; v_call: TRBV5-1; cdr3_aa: CASSLEQGYTGELFF
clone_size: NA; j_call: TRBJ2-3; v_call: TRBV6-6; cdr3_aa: CASSPDRVASTDTQYF
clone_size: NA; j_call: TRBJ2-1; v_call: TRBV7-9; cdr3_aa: CASSIQGLGNEQFF
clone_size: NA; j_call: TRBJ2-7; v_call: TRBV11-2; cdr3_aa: CASSYGTGAYEQYF
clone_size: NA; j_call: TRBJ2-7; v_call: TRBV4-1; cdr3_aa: CASSQLDRGTYEQYF
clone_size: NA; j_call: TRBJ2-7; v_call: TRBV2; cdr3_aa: CASSEAPYGEQYF
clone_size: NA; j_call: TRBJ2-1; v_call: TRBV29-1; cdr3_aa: CSVEGLATPSSYNEQFF
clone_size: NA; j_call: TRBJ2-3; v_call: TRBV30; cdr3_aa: CACWGDTQYF
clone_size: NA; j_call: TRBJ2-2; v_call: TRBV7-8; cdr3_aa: CASSLGTLSTGELFF
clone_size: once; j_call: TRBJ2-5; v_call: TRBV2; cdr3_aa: CASSRKGRETQYF
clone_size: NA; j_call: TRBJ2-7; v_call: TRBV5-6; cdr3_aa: CASSQAVRVSYEQYF
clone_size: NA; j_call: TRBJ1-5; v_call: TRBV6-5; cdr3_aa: CASSPDRAWRQPQHF
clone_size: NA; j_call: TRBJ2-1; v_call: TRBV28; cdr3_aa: CASSQPGQTSSYNEQFF
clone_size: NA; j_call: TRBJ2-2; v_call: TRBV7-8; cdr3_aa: CASSLRWQGTGELFF
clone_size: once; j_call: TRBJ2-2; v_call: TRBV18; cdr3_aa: CASSPPILAGRAGELFF
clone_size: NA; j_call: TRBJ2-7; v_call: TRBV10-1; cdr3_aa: CADRQGYEQYF
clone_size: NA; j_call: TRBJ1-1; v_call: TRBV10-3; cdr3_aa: CAISQGQGAGSFEAFF
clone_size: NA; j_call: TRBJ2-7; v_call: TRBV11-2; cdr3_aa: CASSFWAGGADEQYF
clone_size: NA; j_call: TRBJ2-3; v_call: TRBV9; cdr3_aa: CASSVVGEGTDTQYF
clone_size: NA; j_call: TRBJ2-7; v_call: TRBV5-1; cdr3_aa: CASSFYIGYEQYF
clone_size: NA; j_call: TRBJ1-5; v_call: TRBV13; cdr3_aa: CASSSGLAPDQPQHF
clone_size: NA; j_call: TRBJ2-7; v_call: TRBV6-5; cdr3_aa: CASSYSIPGGGEQYF
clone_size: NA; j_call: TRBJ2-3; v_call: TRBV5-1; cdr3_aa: CASSKDRADTQYF
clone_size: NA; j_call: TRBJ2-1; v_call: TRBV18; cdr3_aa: CASSPLANNEQFF
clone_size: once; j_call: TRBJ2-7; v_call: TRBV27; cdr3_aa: CASSLSRQTYEQYF
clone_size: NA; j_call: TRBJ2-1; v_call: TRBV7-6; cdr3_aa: CASSSDRGQVSSYNEQFF
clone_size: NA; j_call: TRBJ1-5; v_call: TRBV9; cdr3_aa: CASSTRGGFNQPQHF
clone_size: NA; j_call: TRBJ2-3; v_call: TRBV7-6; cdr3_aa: CASSPHSFSDTQYF
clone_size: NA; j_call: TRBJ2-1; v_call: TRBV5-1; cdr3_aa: CASSISGVSYNEQFF
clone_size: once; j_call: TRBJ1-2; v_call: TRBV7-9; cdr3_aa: CASRTPGLSTGYTF
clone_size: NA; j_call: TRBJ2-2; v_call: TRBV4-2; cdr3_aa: CASSRVERGEDTGELFF
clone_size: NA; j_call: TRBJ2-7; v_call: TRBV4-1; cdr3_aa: CASSQEQGRAYEQYF
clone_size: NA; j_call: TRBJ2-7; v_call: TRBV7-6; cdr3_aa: CASSLGVVDEQYF
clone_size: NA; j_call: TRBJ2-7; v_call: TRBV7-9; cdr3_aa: CASRDGGTGAYEQYF
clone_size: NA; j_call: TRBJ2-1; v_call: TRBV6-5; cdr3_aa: CASAPNSYNEQFF
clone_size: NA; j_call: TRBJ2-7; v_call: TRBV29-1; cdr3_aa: CSVLTDTSYEQYF
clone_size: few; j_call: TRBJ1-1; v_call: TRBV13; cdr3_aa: CASSLGESGTEAFF
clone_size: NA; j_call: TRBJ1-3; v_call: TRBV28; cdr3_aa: CASSRQGTGNTIYF
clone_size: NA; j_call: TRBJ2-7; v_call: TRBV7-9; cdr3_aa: CASSTTGLADNEQYF